The TCR beta chain under discussion was sequenced for a study of blood T cells in healthy people across ages (dated by TCRdb to the mid-2010s). In the study overall: In model experiments, template switching captured about one uniquely barcoded TCR beta cDNA molecule for every two T cells. For two donors (one aged 18 to 29 and one aged 80 or older), the study analyzed two additional independent replicas of 1 million unique cDNA reads from the same blood draw. Four age groups were formed from the donors: young (average approximately 15 years), middle-aged (roughly 38), aged (about 68) and long-lived (about 80). To avoid experimental bias, donors of different ages were spread randomly across the sequencing lanes. Age-related changes in TCR beta repertoire diversity were measured in the study by deep sequencing normalized with unique cDNA molecular identifiers.

Spanning cysteine to phenylalanine, the CDR3 consists of 13 amino acids. The kept DNA is CDR3 alone, 39 bases in frame from the first base. Results the study describes overall, beyond this receptor: Estimates of total diversity based on one million sequenced T cells were considered lower bounds and underestimates. There was a strong correlation between observed TCR beta diversity and the percentage of naive T cells measured by flow cytometry. Because donor CMV infection status was unknown, age-related changes in expanded clonotypes were potentially confounded. Observed TCR beta diversity per million T cells fell roughly linearly with age, and a significant reduction was already apparent by age approximately 40. Bulk unsorted PBMC profiling prevented conclusive comparison of naive and antigen-experienced compartments. Compared with the aged group, the long-lived group had more naive CD4+ T cells, fewer expanded clones and increased TCR diversity, suggesting age selection.

Library preparation used 5' RACE. Data came from an Illumina HiSeq 2500. A second PCR of about 6 to 11 cycles was run with a J-beta primer mix and a sample-barcoded 5' primer. A template-switch 5' adaptor carrying 12 random nucleotides introduced a unique molecular identifier onto each TCR beta cDNA molecule. At least 2.5 million CDR3-containing paired-end reads were obtained from each sample. First-strand cDNA was synthesized from all RNA with the Mint cDNA synthesis kit, primed by a TRBC-specific oligonucleotide. All cDNA was treated with uracil-DNA glycosylase and then went through a first 18-cycle PCR with the universal primers M1SS and BC2_uni_R. The source study handled its data this way. For normalization, 1 million high-quality reads were randomly selected from each sample, with every read carrying a distinct molecular identifier. Instead of being binned into consensus sequences, reads with shared molecular identifiers were discarded. MiTCR, run with a Q25 quality threshold and the strictest error-elimination algorithm, handled CDR3 identification, clonotype clustering and error correction. A nonparametric unseen species model using Euler transformation provided a lower-bound estimate of total TCR beta diversity. TCRdb reprocessed the public reads (quality trimming at Q25 with fastp, clone calling with MiXCR) and kept in-frame beta chains. Each CDR3 protein appears once, grouped with its most common genes and DNA. Clone size and V and J calls follow TCRdb, not the original study. The sample includes about 640,000 distinct CDR3 sequences, with approximately 59% observed a single time. The ten largest clones take up 35% to 40% of the sample.

Systemically healthy Caucasian individuals from Russia, 35 to 40 in total and aged about 6 to 95 years, were included as donors. Around 10 milliliters of peripheral blood were drawn from each donor into EDTA-treated Vacutainer tubes. PBMCs were isolated by Ficoll-Paque density-gradient centrifugation, with at least 6 million obtained per sample. Total RNA, at least 6 micrograms per sample, was extracted from PBMCs with Trizol reagent. Naive CD45RAhigh/CD27high T cell percentages were measured by flow cytometry on a PBMC aliquot from every donor. Of note for this clonotype: It lacks a known antigen. Per-base qualities were not stored, and no clone one base away is much larger.

Sequenced material: blood. This receptor chain uses TRBV21-1 and TRBJ2-1; the table gives TRBD1 as D, unverified against the DNA. TRBV21-1 is a recognized pseudogene. The TCR originated in a man between 60 and 75 years old in good health. In nucleotide form, the sequence is TGTGCCAGCCCGCCAGGGCGTGGCGATGAGCAGTTCTTC. The encoded protein is CASPPGRGDEQFF.